Shown below are 16 T cell receptor beta chains from a single sample sequenced in a study of metastatic and nonmetastatic thyroid tumors. Thyroid surgery had not been preceded by any treatment in any patient. TCRdb re-analyzed the PCR reads through MiXCR. Here the sample spans about 16,000 clones, 27% being singletons. The sequenced sample consisted of adjacent normal tissue. The receptors stem from a female donor with papillary thyroid cancer or a benign thyroid nodule (not recorded which). Some clones in this sample may be carry-over from other donors' samples.

This chain joins TRBV18 and TRBJ1-1, with D tentatively TRBD1 (6 bases). The germline V gene encodes CDR1 KGHSH and CDR2 LQKENI. This CDR3 spans 14 amino acids. The V end was cut by 4 bases, the J end by 0 bases, with 9 bases between. The CDR3 reads CASSLDRLNTEAFF. The CDR3 DNA reads TGTGCCAGCTCACTGGACAGACTGAACACTGAAGCTTTCTTT.

The table lists this clone with a few counts. The chain is built from TRBV6-1 and TRBJ1-2; D call uncertain. The V end was cut by 6 bases, the J end by 1 base, with 12 bases between. The CDR3 length is 14 residues. Germline assignment: CDR1 MNHNS and CDR2 SASEGT. For the CDR3, the DNA is TGTGCCAGCAGGGTTCGTCCGGATAACTATGGCTACACCTTC. It yields the protein CASRVRPDNYGYTF.

This clone was recorded a few times. The genes are TRBV6-1 and TRBJ2-7, with 7 bases lining up with TRBD1. The CDR3 length is 15 residues. Germline CDR1 is MNHNS and CDR2 is SASEGT. The V and J ends lost 5 bases and 0 bases, in that order; junction bases with no gene match: 7. This chain's CDR3 is CASSKRQGSSYEQYF. The CDR3 DNA follows: TGTGCCAGCAGTAAAAGACAGGGAAGCTCCTACGAGCAGTACTTC.

The chain recombines TRBV28 with TRBJ2-7, with 8 bases identical to TRBD2. With 5 bases clipped from V and 3 bases from J, the junction kept 9 bases outside the gene matches. The germline gives CDR1 MDHEN, CDR2 SYDVKM. This CDR3 is built from 15 residues. CDR3 DNA sequence: TGTGCCAGCAGTCAGCAAGCGGGAGATGTCTACGAGCAGTACTTC. Translated, it gives CASSQQAGDVYEQYF.

The rearrangement uses TRBV11-2 and TRBJ2-3; D is possibly TRBD1 (6 bases). Germline assignment: CDR1 SGHAT and CDR2 FQNNGV. The V end lost 0 bases, the J end lost 0 bases, and 10 bases lay between the germline ends. There are 16 residues in the CDR3. The CDR3 loop is CASSLDWGRSTDTQYF. The CDR3 DNA follows: TGTGCCAGCAGCTTAGATTGGGGGCGGAGCACAGATACGCAGTATTTT.

The rearrangement joins TRBV9 to TRBJ2-1, with 7 bases identical to TRBD2. The CDR3 spans 18 residues. J was trimmed by 10 bases and V by 0 bases; bases with no gene match: 19. The germline gives CDR1 SGDLS, CDR2 YYNGEE. This chain's CDR3 is CASSVELGGTVWTVEQFF. The CDR3 DNA is TGTGCCAGCAGCGTAGAGCTGGGGGGGACCGTCTGGACGGTGGAGCAGTTCTTC.

This sequence joins TRBV6-1 and TRBJ2-5, with D possibly matching TRBD2 (5 bases). CDR3 length: 15 residues. Per the germline V gene, CDR1 is MNHNS and CDR2 is SASEGT. Trimming took off 6 bases at V and 0 bases at J, with 14 bases between the two ends. This chain's CDR3 is CASSHRGAYQETQYF. In DNA form, the CDR3 reads TGTGCCAGCAGCCACCGGGGAGCGTACCAAGAGACCCAGTACTTC.

The rearrangement uses TRBV9 and TRBJ1-4; a weak D match, TRBD1 (5 bases). V was shortened by 4 bases and J by 5 bases, with 18 bases between the two germline ends. CDR1 SGDLS and CDR2 YYNGEE come from the germline V gene. CDR3 length equals 16 residues. The DNA for the CDR3 is TGTGCCAGCAGCCCACCGGATGCAGGGCTAAATGAAAAACTGTTTTTT. This translates into CASSPPDAGLNEKLFF. Variable domain in full (rest from reference TRBV9 and TRBJ1-4): DSGVTQTPKHLITATGQRVTLRCSPRSGDLSVYWYQQSLDQGLQFLIQYYNGEERAKGNILERFSAQQFPDLHSELNLSSLELGDSALYFCASSPPDAGLNEKLFFGSGTQLSVL.

As regards this clone: The junction departs from germline at one end; a sequencing error may be responsible. The genes are TRBV30 and TRBJ2-7; 7 bases line up with TRBD2. The germline gives CDR1 GTSNPN, CDR2 SVGIG (reference sequence). The CDR3 runs to 13 residues. DNA for the CDR3: TGTACCTGGAGTCTGGGGGAGGGTTACGAGCAGTACTTC. This sequence encodes CTWSLGEGYEQYF.

In this sample, this clone is medium-sized. J is TRBJ2-3 and V is TRBV19, with D possibly matching TRBD2 (6 bases). The CDR3 covers 13 residues. The V gene lost 7 bases and the J gene lost 5 bases, with 13 bases spanning the gap. From germline, CDR1 is LNHDA and CDR2 SQIVND (reference sequence). In nucleotides, the CDR3 is TGTGCCAGTACCGGCGGGGCAGGAGATACGCAGTATTTT. This encodes CASTGGAGDTQYF.

V is TRBV10-2 and J is TRBJ2-7; D is undetermined. Germline V lookup: CDR1 WSHSY, CDR2 SAAADI. This CDR3 comprises 14 residues. V lost 2 bases and J 2 bases, leaving 10 bases between the germline ends. CDR3 DNA: TGCGCCAGCAGTGAGGCGGCCCGAGCCTACGAGCAGTACTTC. It translates to CASSEAARAYEQYF.

The chain links TRBV15 to TRBJ1-5; D ambiguous. Germline loops: CDR1 LNHNV, CDR2 YYDKDF (reference sequence). V lost 4 bases to trimming and J lost 4 bases, with 8 bases between them. This CDR3 comprises 13 residues. CDR3 residues: CATSIPGNQPQHF. CDR3 coding DNA: TGTGCCACCAGCATCCCCGGGAATCAGCCCCAGCATTTT.

The chain joins TRBV19 to TRBJ2-5, with D perhaps TRBD1 (6 bases). Trimming removed 5 bases from V and 1 base from J, with 11 bases in between. CDR1 and CDR2 from the germline V gene are LNHDA and SQIVND (reference sequence). CDR3 length: 14 amino acids. This chain's CDR3 is CASSPRTVQETQYF. The DNA for the CDR3 is TGTGCCAGTAGTCCTCGGACAGTCCAAGAGACCCAGTACTTC.

V usage is TRBV30 and J usage is TRBJ1-5; a weak D match, TRBD1 (6 bases). Germline CDR1 reads GTSNPN; CDR2 reads SVGIG (reference sequence). This CDR3 spans 14 amino acids. V dropped 2 bases and J dropped 6 bases, with 14 bases sitting between them. CDR3 bases: TGTGCCTGGAGTCTGGGGACACAGGCTCAGCCCCAGCATTTT. Residues: CAWSLGTQAQPQHF.

This clone was seen a few times. The chain is built from TRBV6-1 and TRBJ1-1, with 8 positions matching TRBD1. Germline V gene data show CDR1 as MNHNS and CDR2 as SASEGT. The CDR3 extends over 17 amino acids. V lost 3 bases to trimming and J lost 8 bases; unmatched junction nucleotides: 17. The CDR3 is CASSDLLAGGSRWEAFF. CDR3 bases: TGTGCCAGCAGTGATCTTCTGGCAGGGGGCTCAAGGTGGGAAGCTTTCTTT.

The rearrangement joins TRBV28 to TRBJ2-3, with 8 nucleotides matching TRBD2. Germline V gives CDR1 MDHEN, CDR2 SYDVKM. The CDR3 has 17 amino acids. The V gene end was trimmed by 3 bases and the J gene end by 3 bases; junction bases not matched to a gene: 11. Here the CDR3 DNA reads TGTGCCAGCAGTTTGGCACTAGCGGACAAGGGTACAGATACGCAGTATTTT. This gives the protein CASSLALADKGTDTQYF. Variable domain in full (rest from reference TRBV28 and TRBJ2-3): DVKVTQSSRYLVKRTGEKVFLECVQDMDHENMFWYRQDPGLGLRLIYFSYDVKMKEKGDIPEGYSVSREKKERFSLILESASTNQTSMYLCASSLALADKGTDTQYFGPGTRLTVL.